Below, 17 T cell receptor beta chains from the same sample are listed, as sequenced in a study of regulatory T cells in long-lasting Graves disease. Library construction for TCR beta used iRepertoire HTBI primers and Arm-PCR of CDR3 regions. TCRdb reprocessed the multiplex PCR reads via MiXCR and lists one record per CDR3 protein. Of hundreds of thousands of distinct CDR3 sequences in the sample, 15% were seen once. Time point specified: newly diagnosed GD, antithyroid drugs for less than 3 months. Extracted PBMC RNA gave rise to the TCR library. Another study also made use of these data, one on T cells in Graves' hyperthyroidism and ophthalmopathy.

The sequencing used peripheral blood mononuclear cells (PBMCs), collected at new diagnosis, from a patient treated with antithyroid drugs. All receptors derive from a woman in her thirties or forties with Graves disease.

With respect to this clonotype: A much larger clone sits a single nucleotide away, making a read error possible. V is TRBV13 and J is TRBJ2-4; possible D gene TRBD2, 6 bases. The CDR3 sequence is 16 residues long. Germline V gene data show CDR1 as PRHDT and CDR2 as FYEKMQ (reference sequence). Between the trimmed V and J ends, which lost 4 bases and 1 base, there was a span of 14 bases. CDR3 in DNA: TGTGCCAGCAGCTCCGAGCCAGGGAGGGCCAAAAACATTCAGTACTTC. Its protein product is CASSSEPGRAKNIQYF.

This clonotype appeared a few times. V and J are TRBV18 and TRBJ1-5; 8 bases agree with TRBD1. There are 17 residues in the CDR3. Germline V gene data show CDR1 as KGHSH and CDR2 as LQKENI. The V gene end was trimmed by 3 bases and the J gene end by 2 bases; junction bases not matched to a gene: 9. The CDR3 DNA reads TGTGCCAGCTCACCGGACAGGGCCACGCCGGGCAATCAGCCCCAGCATTTT. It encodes CASSPDRATPGNQPQHF.

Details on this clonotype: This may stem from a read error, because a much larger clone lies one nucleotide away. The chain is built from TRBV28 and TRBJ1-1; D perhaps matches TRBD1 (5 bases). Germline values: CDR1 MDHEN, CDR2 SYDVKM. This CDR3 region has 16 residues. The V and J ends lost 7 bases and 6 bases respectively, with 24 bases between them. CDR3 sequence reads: CASKTPFGQLGAEAFF. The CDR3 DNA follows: TGTGCCAGCAAGACCCCCTTTGGTCAATTAGGGGCTGAAGCTTTCTTT.

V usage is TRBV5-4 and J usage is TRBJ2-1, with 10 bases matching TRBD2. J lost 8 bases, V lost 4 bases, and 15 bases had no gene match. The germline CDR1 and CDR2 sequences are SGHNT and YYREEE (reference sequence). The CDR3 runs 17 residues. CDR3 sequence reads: CASSPRRASGSRDEQFF. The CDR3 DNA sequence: TGTGCCAGCAGCCCCCGCCGGGCTAGCGGGAGTCGGGATGAGCAGTTCTTC.

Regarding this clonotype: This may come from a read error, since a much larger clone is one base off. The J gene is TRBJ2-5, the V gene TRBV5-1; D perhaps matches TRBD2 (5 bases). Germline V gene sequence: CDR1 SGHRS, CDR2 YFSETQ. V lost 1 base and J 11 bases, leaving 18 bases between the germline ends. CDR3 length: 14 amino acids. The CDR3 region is CASSLYAGPNEQYF. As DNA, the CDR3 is TGCGCCAGCAGCTTGTATGCGGGTCCCAATGAGCAGTACTTC.

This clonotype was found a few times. The CDR3 here is CASSLAGTSSGELFF. The CDR3 nucleotides are TGTGCCAGCTCACTAGCCGGGACTAGCTCCGGGGAGCTGTTTTTT. This rearrangement joins TRBV18 to TRBJ2-2; 9 nucleotides line up with TRBD2. Germline V lookup: CDR1 KGHSH, CDR2 LQKENI. The CDR3 contains 15 residues. The trim removed 4 bases at V and 6 bases at J, leaving 6 bases unmatched.

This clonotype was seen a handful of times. The CDR3 nucleotides are TGTGCCACCAGTGACCGGGGGACAGGGGGCATTAATGAGCAGTTCTTC. As protein: CATSDRGTGGINEQFF. This rearrangement joins TRBV24-1 to TRBJ2-1; 12 bases map to TRBD1. The CDR3 has 16 amino acids. J was trimmed by 7 bases and V by 4 bases; bases with no gene match: 7. Germline V CDR1 and CDR2: KGHDR, SFDVKD.

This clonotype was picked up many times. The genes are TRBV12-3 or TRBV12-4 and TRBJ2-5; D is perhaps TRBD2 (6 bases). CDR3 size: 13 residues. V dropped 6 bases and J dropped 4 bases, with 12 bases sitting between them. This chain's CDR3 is CASSQRGGETQYF. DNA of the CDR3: TGTGCCAGCAGCCAGAGGGGAGGAGAGACCCAGTACTTC.

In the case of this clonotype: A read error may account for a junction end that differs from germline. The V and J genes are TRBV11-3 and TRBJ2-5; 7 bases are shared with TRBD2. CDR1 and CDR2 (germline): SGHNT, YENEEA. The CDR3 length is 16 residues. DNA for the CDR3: TGTGCCAGCAGCCCCCTAGGTTGGCGGGAGCAAGAGACCCGGTACTTC. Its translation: CASSPLGWREQETRYF.

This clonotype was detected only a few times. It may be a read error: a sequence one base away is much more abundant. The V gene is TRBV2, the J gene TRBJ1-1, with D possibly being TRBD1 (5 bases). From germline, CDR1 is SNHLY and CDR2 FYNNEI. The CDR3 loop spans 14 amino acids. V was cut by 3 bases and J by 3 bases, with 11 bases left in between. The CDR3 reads CASSDGRGDTEAFF. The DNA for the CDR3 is TGTGCCAGCAGTGATGGGCGGGGGGACACTGAAGCTTTCTTT.

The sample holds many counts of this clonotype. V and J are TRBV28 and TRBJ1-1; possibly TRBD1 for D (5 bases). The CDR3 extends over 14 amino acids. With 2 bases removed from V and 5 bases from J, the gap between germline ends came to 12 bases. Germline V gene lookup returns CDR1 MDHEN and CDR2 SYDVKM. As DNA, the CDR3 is TGTGCCAGCAGTTTAAGGGGCCTGAGGACTGAAGCTTTCTTT. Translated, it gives CASSLRGLRTEAFF.

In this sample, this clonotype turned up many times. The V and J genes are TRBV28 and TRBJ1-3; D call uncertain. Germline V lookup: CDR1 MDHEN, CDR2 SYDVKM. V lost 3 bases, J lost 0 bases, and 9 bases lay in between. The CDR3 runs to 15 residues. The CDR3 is CASSFGDYSGNTIYF. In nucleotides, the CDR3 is TGTGCCAGCAGTTTTGGCGACTACTCTGGAAACACCATATATTTT.

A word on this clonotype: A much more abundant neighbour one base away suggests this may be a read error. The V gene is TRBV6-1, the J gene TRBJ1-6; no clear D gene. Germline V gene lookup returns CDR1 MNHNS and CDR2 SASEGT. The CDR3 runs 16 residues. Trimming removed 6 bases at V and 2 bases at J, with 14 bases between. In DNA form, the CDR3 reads TGTGCCAGCAGGCCGGACCTCAGAACCTATAATTCACCCCTCCACTTT. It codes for CASRPDLRTYNSPLHF.

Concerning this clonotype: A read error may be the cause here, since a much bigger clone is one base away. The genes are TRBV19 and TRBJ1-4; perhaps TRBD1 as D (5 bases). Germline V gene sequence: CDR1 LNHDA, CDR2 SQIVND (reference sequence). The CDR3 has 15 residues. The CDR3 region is CDSSIGAGWGEKLFF. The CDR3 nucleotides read TGTGACAGTAGTATTGGGGCAGGATGGGGTGAAAAACTGTTTTTT.

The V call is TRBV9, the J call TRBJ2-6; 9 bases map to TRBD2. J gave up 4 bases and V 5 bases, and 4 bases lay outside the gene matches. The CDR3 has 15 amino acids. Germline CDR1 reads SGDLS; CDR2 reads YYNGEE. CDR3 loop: CASRREGLGANVLTF. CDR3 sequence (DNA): TGTGCCAGCAGGCGGGAGGGCCTGGGGGCCAACGTCCTGACTTTC.

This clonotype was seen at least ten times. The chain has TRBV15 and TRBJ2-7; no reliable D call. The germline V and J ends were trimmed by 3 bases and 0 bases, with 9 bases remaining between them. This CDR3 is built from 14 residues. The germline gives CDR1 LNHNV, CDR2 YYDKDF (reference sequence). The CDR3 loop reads CATSRTRSSYEQYF. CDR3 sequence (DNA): TGTGCCACCAGCAGGACACGGAGCTCCTACGAGCAGTACTTC.

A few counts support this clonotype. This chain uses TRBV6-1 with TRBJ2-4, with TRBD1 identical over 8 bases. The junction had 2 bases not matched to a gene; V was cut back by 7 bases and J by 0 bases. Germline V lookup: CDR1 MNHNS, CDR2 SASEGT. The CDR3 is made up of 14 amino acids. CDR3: CASKDRVAKNIQYF. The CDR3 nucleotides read TGTGCCAGCAAGGACAGGGTAGCCAAAAACATTCAGTACTTC.